Listed below are T cell receptor beta chains from one sample, sequenced in a study of T-cell reconstitution after alpha-beta-depleted transplantation in children. TCRdb passed the PCR reads through MiXCR, listing each CDR3 protein once. The table shows hundreds of thousands of distinct CDR3 sequences, with around 17% occurring only once. The specimen comprised PBMCs from the stem cell graft donor, sampled from the stem cell graft. The receptors derive from a human donor who donated a stem cell graft to a child with acute myeloid leukemia. CDR3s include the opening cysteine and the closing phenylalanine or tryptophan. A D gene is named only where the DNA matches it firmly. For some rows the clone size is stated as once, few or many, or as a class when expanded; others skip it.

V gene,D gene,J gene,clone size,CDR3 protein,CDR3 DNA
TRBV29-1,TRBD1,TRBJ2-5,many,CSVPGTGYQETQYF,TGCAGCGTGCCCGGGACAGGGTACCAAGAGACCCAGTACTTC
TRBV12-3/TRBV12-4,.,TRBJ1-1,.,CASSNWDDHPNTEAFF,TGTGCCAGCAGCAACTGGGACGACCATCCGAACACTGAAGCTTTCTTT
TRBV7-9,.,TRBJ2-1,.,CASSLERAIDSYNEQFF,TGTGCCAGCAGCTTAGAAAGGGCGATAGACTCCTACAATGAGCAGTTCTTC
TRBV20-1,TRBD2,TRBJ2-5,many,CSATRASGLVETQYF,TGCAGTGCAACAAGGGCTAGCGGCCTAGTGGAGACCCAGTACTTC
TRBV4-2,.,TRBJ2-7,few,CASSPPPTHTRSEQYF,TGTGCCAGCAGTCCACCTCCTACACACACGAGAAGCGAGCAGTACTTC
TRBV12-3/TRBV12-4,.,TRBJ2-2,many,CASSLRTGLTGELFF,TGTGCCAGCAGTTTACGGACGGGTTTAACCGGGGAGCTGTTTTTT
TRBV6-2/TRBV6-3,.,TRBJ2-7,.,CASSYSGVGEQYF,TGTGCCAGCAGTTACTCGGGGGTGGGCGAGCAGTACTTC
TRBV29-1,.,TRBJ2-7,many,CSAVWTYEQYF,TGCAGCGCCGTCTGGACCTACGAGCAGTACTTC
TRBV7-2,.,TRBJ2-2,few,CASSLYMSGELFF,TGTGCCAGCAGCTTATACATGAGCGGGGAGCTGTTTTTT
TRBV6-5,TRBD2,TRBJ2-5,many,CASSSIAGVGTQYF,TGTGCCAGCAGTTCAATAGCGGGGGTGGGGACCCAGTACTTC
TRBV5-1,.,TRBJ1-1,.,CASSLFPSGDMNTEAFF,TGCGCCAGCAGCTTGTTCCCTTCGGGAGACATGAACACTGAAGCTTTCTTT
TRBV24-1,.,TRBJ2-3,few,CATSDFGRTDTQYF,TGTGCCACCAGTGATTTCGGACGCACAGATACGCAGTATTTT
TRBV10-3,.,TRBJ2-5,.,CAINGGAQETQYF,TGTGCCATCAACGGCGGGGCCCAAGAGACCCAGTACTTC
TRBV7-2,.,TRBJ2-7,.,CASSPTGAPYEQYF,TGTGCCAGCAGCCCAACGGGGGCTCCCTACGAGCAGTACTTC
TRBV29-1,.,TRBJ2-3,many,CSVEEAGDSTDTQYF,TGCAGCGTTGAAGAGGCAGGGGACTCCACAGATACGCAGTATTTT
TRBV7-8,.,TRBJ1-1,few,CASSLGPVMNTEAFF,TGTGCCAGCAGCTTAGGACCGGTTATGAACACTGAAGCTTTCTTT
TRBV5-1,.,TRBJ2-3,.,CASTDRPDTQYF,TGCGCCAGCACTGACCGCCCAGATACGCAGTATTTT
TRBV24-1,.,TRBJ2-3,.,CATSDFDGTDTQYF,TGTGCCACCAGTGATTTCGACGGAACAGATACGCAGTATTTT
TRBV5-5,.,TRBJ1-1,.,CASSLAPGGDTEAFF,TGTGCCAGCAGCTTGGCCCCTGGCGGGGACACTGAAGCTTTCTTT
TRBV27,TRBD1,TRBJ1-5,few,CASSPGTGPNQPQHF,TGTGCCAGCAGTCCCGGGACAGGACCGAATCAGCCCCAGCATTTT
TRBV6-2/TRBV6-3,TRBD2,TRBJ2-5,many,CASSFTSGGVQETQYF,TGTGCCAGCAGTTTCACTAGCGGGGGTGTCCAAGAGACCCAGTACTTC
TRBV30,TRBD2,TRBJ2-2,few,CAWEREGTGELFF,TGTGCCTGGGAAAGGGAGGGCACCGGGGAGCTGTTTTTT
TRBV20-1,.,TRBJ2-7,many,CSARDPISGEQYF,TGCAGTGCTAGAGATCCCATATCAGGCGAGCAGTACTTC
TRBV7-9,.,TRBJ2-4,.,CASSTGDTAKNIQYF,TGTGCCTCATCTACCGGCGACACAGCCAAAAACATTCAGTACTTC
TRBV4-3,.,TRBJ2-1,.,CASSQVGPDTEQFF,TGCGCCAGCAGCCAAGTGGGCCCCGACACTGAGCAGTTCTTC
TRBV7-8,TRBD2,TRBJ2-5,many,CASSSGGGEKTQYF,TGTGCCAGCAGCTCCGGGGGGGGCGAGAAGACCCAGTACTTC
TRBV20-1,.,TRBJ1-2,many,CSARDGAVVDVNYGYTF,TGCAGTGCTAGAGATGGGGCAGTTGTAGACGTTAACTATGGCTACACCTTC
TRBV3-1,TRBD2,TRBJ2-1,.,CASSQLAGSDEQFF,TGTGCCAGCAGCCAACTAGCGGGGAGCGATGAGCAGTTCTTC
TRBV5-1,TRBD1,TRBJ1-1,few,CASSLRDSNTEAFF,TGCGCCAGCAGCTTGCGGGACAGTAACACTGAAGCTTTCTTT
TRBV6-5,.,TRBJ2-3,few,CASSYSTGGGGTDTQYF,TGTGCCAGCAGTTACTCAACAGGGGGGGGTGGCACAGATACGCAGTATTTT
TRBV20-1,TRBD2,TRBJ2-1,many,CSAGRLAGYNEQFF,TGCAGTGCTGGCAGACTAGCGGGGTACAATGAGCAGTTCTTC
TRBV7-1,.,TRBJ2-7,.,CASRGRGPQYF,TGTGCCAGCAGGGGGCGGGGCCCCCAGTACTTC
TRBV25-1,.,TRBJ1-1,many,CASSELSQVETEAFF,TGTGCCAGCAGTGAATTAAGTCAAGTAGAAACTGAAGCTTTCTTT
TRBV6-1,.,TRBJ2-1,many,CASRMSSSYNEQFF,TGTGCCAGCAGGATGTCTAGCTCCTACAATGAGCAGTTCTTC
TRBV5-6,.,TRBJ2-7,many,CASTFFGVQSEQYF,TGTGCCAGCACCTTTTTTGGGGTCCAGTCCGAGCAGTACTTC
TRBV20-1,.,TRBJ2-5,many,CSAPFLTTGQETQYF,TGCAGTGCTCCATTCCTTACAACAGGCCAAGAGACCCAGTACTTC
TRBV4-3,.,TRBJ2-1,many,CASSQGATDAQFF,TGCGCCAGCAGCCAAGGGGCGACGGACGCGCAGTTCTTC